These 2 T cell receptor beta chains originate from one sample sequenced in a study of blood T cell repertoires in COVID-19. TCRdb's copy holds only in-frame clones and misses some; the assay was immunoSEQ multiplex PCR. Here the sample spans some 140,000 clones, roughly 84% being singletons. The sample was PBMCs or T cells enriched from blood (not recorded which). The source is a man aged 35-49 years with acute COVID-19.

The J gene is TRBJ2-2, the V gene TRBV27; TRBD2 matches 8 bases. Trimming at V came to 4 bases and at J to 5 bases, leaving 6 bases not matched to a gene. The CDR3 length is 15 residues. Germline values: CDR1 MNHEY, CDR2 SMNVEV (reference sequence). The CDR3 protein is CASSSRAGGTGELFF. The CDR3 DNA sequence: TGTGCCAGCAGTTCCAGGGCGGGAGGTACCGGGGAGCTGTTTTTT.

A single count supports this clone. This chain connects TRBV27 to TRBJ2-3; D not resolved. The CDR3 covers 12 residues. Trimming shortened V by 3 bases and J by 5 bases, and 6 bases separated the two germline ends. Germline V gene data show CDR1 as MNHEY and CDR2 as SMNVEV (reference sequence). In nucleotides, the CDR3 is TGTGCCAGCAGTTTCTCCGGAGATACGCAGTATTTT. It codes for CASSFSGDTQYF.